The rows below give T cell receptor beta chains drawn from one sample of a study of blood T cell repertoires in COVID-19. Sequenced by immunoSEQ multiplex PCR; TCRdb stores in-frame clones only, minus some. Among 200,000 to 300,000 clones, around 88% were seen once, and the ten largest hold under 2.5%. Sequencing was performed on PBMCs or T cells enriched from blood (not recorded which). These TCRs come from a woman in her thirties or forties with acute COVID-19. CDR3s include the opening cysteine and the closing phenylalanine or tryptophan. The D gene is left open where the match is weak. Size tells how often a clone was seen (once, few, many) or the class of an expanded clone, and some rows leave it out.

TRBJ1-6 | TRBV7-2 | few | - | TGTGCCAGCAGCTTAGGAGCAGGGGTGGATTTAACCCTCCACTTT | CASSLGAGVDLTLHF
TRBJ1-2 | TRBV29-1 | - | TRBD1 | TGCAGCGTTGGGACAGGGAGGATAACGGGCTATGGCTACACCTTC | CSVGTGRITGYGYTF
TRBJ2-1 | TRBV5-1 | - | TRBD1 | TGCGCCAGCAGCTTTTTATCTTCCGGGACAGGGAACAATGAGCAGTTCTTC | CASSFLSSGTGNNEQFF
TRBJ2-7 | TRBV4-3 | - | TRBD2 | TGCGCCAGCAGCCGGCAACTAGCGGGGGGGGATAGCTCCTACGAGCAGTACTTC | CASSRQLAGGDSSYEQYF
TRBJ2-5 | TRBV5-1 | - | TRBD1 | TGCGCCAGCAGCGGTGGACAGGACCAAGAGACCCAGTACTTC | CASSGGQDQETQYF
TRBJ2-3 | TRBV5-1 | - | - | TGCGCCAGCAGCTATCAGGGAGGGGGGACAGATACGCAGTATTTT | CASSYQGGGTDTQYF
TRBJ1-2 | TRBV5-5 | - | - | TGTGCCAGCAGCCCAGGGGCGGCGAACCGGATCTATGGCTACACCTTC | CASSPGAANRIYGYTF
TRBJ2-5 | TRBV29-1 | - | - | TGCAGCGTTAGCTTTCAACTAGCACGACGGGAACAAGAGACCCAGTACTTC | CSVSFQLARREQETQYF
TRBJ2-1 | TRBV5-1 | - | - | TGCGCCAGCAGCTCCGAGCGGGAGCAGTTCTTC | CASSSEREQFF
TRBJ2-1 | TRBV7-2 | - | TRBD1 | TGTGCCAGCAGCACCTTCCGGGACAGGGGGCGCAGTGAGCAGTTCTTC | CASSTFRDRGRSEQFF
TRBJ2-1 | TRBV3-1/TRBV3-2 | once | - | TGTGCCAGCAGCCAAGAAGGAGGCGATGAGCAGTTCTTC | CASSQEGGDEQFF
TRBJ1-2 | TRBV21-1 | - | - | TGTGCCAGCATCAGAGGAGTGAGGGGGACACCTACTAACTATGGCTACACCTTC | CASIRGVRGTPTNYGYTF
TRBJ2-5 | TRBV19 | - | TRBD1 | TGTGCCAGTAGTATCCGGACAGGGGGTCGAGAGACCCAGTACTTC | CASSIRTGGRETQYF
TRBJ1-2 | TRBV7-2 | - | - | TGTGCCAGCAGTTACTTACAGGGACGTGGTGGCTACACCTTC | CASSYLQGRGGYTF
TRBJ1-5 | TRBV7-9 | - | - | TGTGCCAGCAGCGCCGACAGTAGCAATCAGCCCCAGCATTTT | CASSADSSNQPQHF
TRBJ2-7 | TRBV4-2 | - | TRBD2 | TGTGCCAGCAGCCGCTTACTAGCGGGGGTAGGCGAGCAGTACTTC | CASSRLLAGVGEQYF
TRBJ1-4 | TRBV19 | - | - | TGTGCCAGTACGGACCCTCGCCGGGAAAGTGAAAAACTGTTTTTT | CASTDPRRESEKLFF
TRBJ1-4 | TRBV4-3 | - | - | TGCGCCAGCAGCTTGGACTTGGCAACTAATGAAAAACTGTTTTTT | CASSLDLATNEKLFF
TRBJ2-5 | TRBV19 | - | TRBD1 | TGTGCCAGTAGTATGCGCCGGACAGGGAAAGAGACCCAGTACTTC | CASSMRRTGKETQYF
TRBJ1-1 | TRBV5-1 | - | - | TGCGCCAGCAGCTTGGGTTATGAGTACACTGAAGCTTTCTTT | CASSLGYEYTEAFF
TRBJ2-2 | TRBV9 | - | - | TGTGCCAGCAGCGTGGGCAACGGGGGCACCGGGGAGCTGTTTTTT | CASSVGNGGTGELFF
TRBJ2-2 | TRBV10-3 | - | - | TGTGCCATCAGTGAGGATGAGGACGGGGAGCTGTTTTTT | CAISEDEDGELFF
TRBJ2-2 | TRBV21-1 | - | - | TGTGCCAGCAGCAGTCCGGGACAGAACACCGGGGAGCTGTTTTTT | CASSSPGQNTGELFF
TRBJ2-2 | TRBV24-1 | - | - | TGTGCCACCAGTGGTTCCAGGCCGAACACCGGGGAGCTGTTTTTT | CATSGSRPNTGELFF
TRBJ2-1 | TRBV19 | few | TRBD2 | TGTGCCAGTAGTTCCGGGACTAGCGGGATAGGTGAGCAGTTCTTC | CASSSGTSGIGEQFF
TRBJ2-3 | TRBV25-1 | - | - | TGTGCCAGCAGTGAATTGGGTCAGGGACTCACAGATACGCAGTATTTT | CASSELGQGLTDTQYF
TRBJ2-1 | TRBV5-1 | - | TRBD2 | TGCGCCAGTTTGGAGGCTAGCGGGAGTGATGAGCAGTTCTTC | CASLEASGSDEQFF
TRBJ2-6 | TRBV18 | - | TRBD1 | TGTGCCAGCTCACCCATGACAGGGGTCTCTGGGGCCAACGTCCTGACTTTC | CASSPMTGVSGANVLTF
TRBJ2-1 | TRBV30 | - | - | TGTGCCTGGAGTGTACGCGTGGAGCAGTTCTTC | CAWSVRVEQFF
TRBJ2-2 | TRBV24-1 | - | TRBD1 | TGTGCCACCGGGACAGCGAACACCGGGGAGCTGTTTTTT | CATGTANTGELFF
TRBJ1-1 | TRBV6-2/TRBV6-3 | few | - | TGTGCCAGCAGTTACTCGTTGGATAACACAGGTGCTAAGACTGAAGCTTTCTTT | CASSYSLDNTGAKTEAFF
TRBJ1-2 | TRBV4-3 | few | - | TGCGCCAGCAGCCAAGATCGACGGAGCTATGGCTACACCTTC | CASSQDRRSYGYTF
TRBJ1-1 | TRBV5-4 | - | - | TGTGCCAGCAGCTTGGAACCAGGGAGGATGAACACTGAAGCTTTCTTT | CASSLEPGRMNTEAFF
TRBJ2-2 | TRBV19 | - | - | TGTGCCAGTAGTATCCGTTACGGGGAGCTGTTTTTT | CASSIRYGELFF
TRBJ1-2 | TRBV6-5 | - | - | TGTGCCAGTCCTCCCATAGGGGGAAACGGCTACACCTTC | CASPPIGGNGYTF
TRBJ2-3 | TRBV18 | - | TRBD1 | TGTGCCAGCTCACCACGGGACAGCGGATTCACAGATACGCAGTATTTT | CASSPRDSGFTDTQYF
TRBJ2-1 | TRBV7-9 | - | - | TGTGCCAGCAGCACGGGTCCTGAGCAGTTCTTC | CASSTGPEQFF
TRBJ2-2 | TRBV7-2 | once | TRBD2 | TGTGCCAGCAGCTTATTACTAGCGGTTAGGACCGGGGAGCTGTTTTTT | CASSLLLAVRTGELFF
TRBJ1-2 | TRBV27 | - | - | TGTGCCAGCAGTTTATCCCAGAGTAGGCGGGGGGGCGGCTACACCTTC | CASSLSQSRRGGGYTF
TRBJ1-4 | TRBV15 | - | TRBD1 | TGTGCCACCAGCAGACTGACAGGGGTATTCGAAAAACTGTTTTTT | CATSRLTGVFEKLFF
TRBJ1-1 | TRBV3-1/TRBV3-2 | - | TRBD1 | TGTGCCAGCAGCCAAGGGGACAGGGGCCGGAACTTT | CASSQGDRGRNF
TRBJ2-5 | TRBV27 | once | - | TGTGCCAGCAGTCCCCAGGGGGAGACCCAGTACTTC | CASSPQGETQYF
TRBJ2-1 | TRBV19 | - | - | TGTGCCAGTAGTAGGACCCACAGGGCTAGCTACAATGAGCAGTTCTTC | CASSRTHRASYNEQFF
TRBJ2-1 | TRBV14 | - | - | TGTGCCAGCAGCCAAGAGCCGGGACTGGATCTTTACAATGAGCAGTTCTTC | CASSQEPGLDLYNEQFF
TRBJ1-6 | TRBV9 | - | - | TGTGCCAGCAGCGTAGATATAGATTCACCCCTCCACTTT | CASSVDIDSPLHF
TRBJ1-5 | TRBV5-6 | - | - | TGTGCCAGCAGCTTATCAGGGGCAGGTCAGCCCCAGCATTTT | CASSLSGAGQPQHF
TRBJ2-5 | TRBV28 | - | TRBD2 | TGTGCCAGCAGCCCGGGGGGGATCGGGGAGACCCAGTACTTC | CASSPGGIGETQYF
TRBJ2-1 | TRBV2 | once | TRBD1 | TGTGCCAGCAGTGATTGGGACAGAAGGTCGGGTGAGCAGTTCTTC | CASSDWDRRSGEQFF
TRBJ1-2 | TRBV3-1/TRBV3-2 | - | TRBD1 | TGTGCCAGCAGCCAATACCGACAGGGGCAAAACTATGGCTACACCTTC | CASSQYRQGQNYGYTF
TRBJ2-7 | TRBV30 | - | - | TGTGCCTGGAGTGGGAGCAACGAGCAGTACTTC | CAWSGSNEQYF
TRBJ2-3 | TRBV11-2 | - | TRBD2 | TGTGCCAGCAGCTTAACGAATAAGCGGGGGGGCACAGATACGCAGTATTTT | CASSLTNKRGGTDTQYF
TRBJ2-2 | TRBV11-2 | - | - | TGTGCCAGCAGCTTAGACATGACAGATTGGGGGGAGCTGTTTTTT | CASSLDMTDWGELFF
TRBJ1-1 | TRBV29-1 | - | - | TGCAGCGCAATAACAGGGGAAGCTTTCTTT | CSAITGEAFF
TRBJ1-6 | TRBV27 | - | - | TGTGCCAGCAAGAGGGTTTCAGATTCACCCCTCCACTTT | CASKRVSDSPLHF
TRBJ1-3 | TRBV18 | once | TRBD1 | TGTGCCAGCTCACCACCTCTGGGACAGGGGGTGAACACCATATATTTT | CASSPPLGQGVNTIYF
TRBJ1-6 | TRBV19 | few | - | TGTGCCAGCCAACAGGGCGGAGATTCACCCCTCCACTTT | CASQQGGDSPLHF
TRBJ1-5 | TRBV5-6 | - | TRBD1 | TGTGCCAGCAGCCTTAACAGGGGCGCCAGCGGTAGCAATCAGCCCCAGCATTTT | CASSLNRGASGSNQPQHF
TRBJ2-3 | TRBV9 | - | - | TGTGCCAGCAGCGTATGGGCTGGCACAGATACGCAGTATTTT | CASSVWAGTDTQYF
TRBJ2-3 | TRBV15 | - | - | TGTGCCACCAGCAGAGGCGGGACAGATACGCAGTATTTT | CATSRGGTDTQYF
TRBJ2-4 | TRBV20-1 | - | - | TGCAGTGCTAGTGCTGCGGTGGCGGCCAAAAACATTCAGTACTTC | CSASAAVAAKNIQYF